These 23 T cell receptor beta chains were sequenced from one sample in a study of T-cell memory formation after mild COVID-19 (dated by TCRdb to the early 2020s). The library was built by means of 5' RACE. Sequencing relied on an Illumina NovaSeq 6000. TCRdb ran its own pipeline on the public reads, namely fastp trimming at Q25 and MiXCR clone calling, and kept in-frame beta chains. Every distinct CDR3 protein forms one entry, paired with its most common genes and DNA. The sample data list 450,000 or so distinct CDR3 sequences, and approximately 23% of these were observed just once. The top ten clonotypes cover about 12% of the sample. What was sequenced was PBMCs or a T cell subset sorted from them (not recorded which). The receptors originated from an adult woman who had mild COVID-19 (a few samples of this study predate the infection). The sample titles of this study are shuffled in the database, so cell type and time point are left out; the donor was told from shared clones.

In its sample, this clonotype was seen a few times. The J gene is TRBJ2-3, the V gene TRBV18; TRBD2 agrees at 8 bases. Germline V CDR1 and CDR2: KGHSH, LQKENI. This CDR3 has 15 amino acids. The V segment lost 3 bases and the J segment 4 bases; nucleotides outside the gene matches: 6. CDR3 DNA sequence: TGTGCCAGCTCACCTAGGACGGGAGGGCCAGATACGCAGTATTTT. It encodes CASSPRTGGPDTQYF.

J is TRBJ2-7 and V is TRBV11-2, with TRBD2 identical over 12 bases. J was trimmed by 2 bases and V by 1 base; bases with no gene match: 3. Germline assignment: CDR1 SGHAT and CDR2 FQNNGV. This CDR3 contains 16 residues. For the CDR3, the DNA is TGTGCCAGCAGCTTAGGGACTAGCGGGGTGCCCTACGAGCAGTACTTC. Amino acid sequence: CASSLGTSGVPYEQYF.

This clonotype was counted only a few times. V usage is TRBV7-8 and J usage is TRBJ1-4; D might be TRBD1 (5 bases). Trimming cost V 4 bases and J 2 bases, with 11 bases left between them. Germline V gene sequence: CDR1 SGHVS, CDR2 FQNEAQ. The CDR3 is 15 residues long. The chain's CDR3 is CASSSLGVTNEKLFF. As DNA, the CDR3 is TGTGCCAGCAGCTCGCTAGGGGTGACTAATGAAAAACTGTTTTTT.

The rearrangement uses TRBV7-9 and TRBJ2-3; 7 nucleotides match TRBD2. Trimming at V came to 6 bases and at J to 2 bases, leaving 11 bases not matched to a gene. The CDR3 length is 16 residues. Germline values: CDR1 SEHNR, CDR2 FQNEAQ (reference sequence). CDR3 sequence (DNA): TGTGCCAGCAGACAAGAGCGGGGCCATATCACAGATACGCAGTATTTT. Its protein is CASRQERGHITDTQYF. The whole variable domain, filled in from reference TRBV7-9 and TRBJ2-3, reads DTGVSQNPRHKITKRGQNVTFRCDPISEHNRLYWYRQTLGQGPEFLTYFQNEAQLEKSRLLSDRFSAERPKGSFSTLEIQRTEQGDSAMYLCASRQERGHITDTQYFGPGTRLTVL.

This clonotype showed up just a few times. The V call is TRBV10-3, the J call TRBJ2-5, with D possibly being TRBD1 (6 bases). Trimming removed 6 bases from V and 3 bases from J, with 11 bases in between. Germline assignment: CDR1 ENHRY and CDR2 SYGVKD. The CDR3 extends over 13 amino acids. The CDR3 loop is CAIRHQGKETQYF. For the CDR3, the DNA is TGTGCCATCAGGCATCAGGGGAAAGAGACCCAGTACTTC.

The V and J genes are TRBV4-1 and TRBJ1-1, with a possible D match to TRBD1 (5 bases). The ends were cut back, 1 base at V and 9 bases at J, with 6 bases in the middle. CDR3 length: 11 amino acids. Germline V gene sequence: CDR1 MGHRA, CDR2 YSYEKL. The CDR3: CASSQGQKAFF. The CDR3 DNA is TGCGCCAGCAGCCAAGGACAGAAAGCTTTCTTT.

The rearrangement links TRBV30 to TRBJ2-5; 16 positions agree with TRBD2. Germline CDR1 reads GTSNPN; CDR2 reads SVGIG (reference sequence). Trimming removed 8 bases from V and 5 bases from J; junction bases left unmatched: 8. The CDR3 has 15 residues. CDR3 residues: CAQGGLAGGPETQYF. In DNA, the CDR3 is TGTGCCCAGGGGGGACTAGCGGGAGGGCCGGAGACCCAGTACTTC.

The rearrangement links TRBV7-9 to TRBJ2-7; 9 positions agree with TRBD2. With 5 bases clipped from V and 2 bases from J, the junction kept 10 bases outside the gene matches. The CDR3 has 16 amino acids. Germline-derived CDR1 and CDR2 are SEHNR and FQNEAQ (reference sequence). CDR3 residues: CASSRLAGAVPYEQYF. DNA for the CDR3: TGTGCCAGCAGCCGGTTAGCGGGGGCCGTACCCTACGAGCAGTACTTC.

This clonotype has just a few counts. J is TRBJ2-1 and V is TRBV24-1; 7 bases align to TRBD2. V lost 3 bases to trimming and J lost 10 bases; unmatched junction nucleotides: 2. The CDR3 has 12 residues. Germline CDR1 KGHDR, CDR2 SFDVKD. The CDR3 reads CATSDRRGEQFF. DNA for the CDR3: TGTGCCACCAGTGATAGGCGGGGGGAGCAGTTCTTC.

This rearrangement joins TRBV5-6 to TRBJ2-2; D not resolved. This CDR3 contains 12 residues. Per germline, CDR1 SGHDT and CDR2 YYEEEE. The germline V and J ends were trimmed by 3 bases and 6 bases, with 6 bases remaining between them. The CDR3 bases are TGTGCCAGCAGCTCCATTTCCGGGGAGCTGTTTTTT. Its translation is CASSSISGELFF. Together with reference TRBV5-6 and TRBJ2-2, the CDR3 gives the full variable domain: DAGVTQSPTHLIKTRGQQVTLRCSPKSGHDTVSWYQQALGQGPQFIFQYYEEEERQRGNFPDRFSGHQFPNYSSELNVNALLLGDSALYLCASSSISGELFFGEGSRLTVL.

The chain joins TRBV12-3 or TRBV12-4 to TRBJ2-5, with D possibly TRBD1 on 5 matching bases. V lost 7 bases, J lost 0 bases, and 15 bases lay in between. There are 15 residues in the CDR3. CDR3 nucleotide sequence: TGTGCCAGCACCTTATCTAGGGGTGACCAAGAGACCCAGTACTTC. Protein sequence: CASTLSRGDQETQYF.

The chain uses TRBV18 and TRBJ2-1; D is ambiguous. V was trimmed by 5 bases and J by 2 bases, leaving 10 bases between them. CDR3 length: 14 amino acids. The germline gives CDR1 KGHSH, CDR2 LQKENI. CDR3 protein: CASSLTQTYNEQFF. The CDR3 DNA is TGTGCCAGCTCATTGACACAAACCTACAATGAGCAGTTCTTC.

The chain has TRBV7-3 and TRBJ1-4; D is unclear. V lost 5 bases and J lost 0, with 19 bases in between. Germline V gives CDR1 SGHTA, CDR2 FQGTGA. The CDR3 extends over 18 amino acids. The CDR3 region is CASSLPTWAAPTNEKLFF. The CDR3 region has the DNA TGTGCCAGCAGCCTTCCAACCTGGGCAGCCCCAACTAATGAAAAACTGTTTTTT.

There are a few counts of this clonotype. The chain is built from TRBV7-2 and TRBJ2-3, with TRBD2 matching over 8 bases. The CDR3 covers 15 residues. Germline lookup yields CDR1 SGHTA and CDR2 FQGNSA. V shed 1 base, J shed 4 bases, and the junction held 4 bases outside the gene matches. CDR3 coding DNA: TGTGCCAGCAGCTTAGTGCTAGCGGGCGCAGATACGCAGTATTTT. It specifies CASSLVLAGADTQYF. Based on the CDR3 plus reference TRBV7-2 and TRBJ2-3, the full variable domain is GAGVSQSPSNKVTEKGKDVELRCDPISGHTALYWYRQSLGQGLEFLIYFQGNSAPDKSGLPSDRFSAERTGGSVSTLTIQRTQQEDSAVYLCASSLVLAGADTQYFGPGTRLTVL.

This clonotype was seen more than once but under ten times. The rearrangement links TRBV7-2 to TRBJ2-1; 10 bases map to TRBD2. The CDR3 contains 17 residues. The V and J ends lost 6 bases and 3 bases, in that order; junction bases with no gene match: 11. Germline CDR1 reads SGHTA; CDR2 reads FQGNSA. The CDR3 loop reads CASSRRSRTSGYNEQFF. DNA for the CDR3: TGTGCCAGCAGTCGCAGGAGTAGGACTAGCGGCTACAATGAGCAGTTCTTC.

The rearrangement links TRBV5-1 to TRBJ2-7; D is unclear. The V and J ends lost 4 bases and 3 bases respectively, with 5 bases between them. Germline V lookup: CDR1 SGHRS, CDR2 YFSETQ. The CDR3 runs 11 residues. The CDR3 sequence: CASSTHYEQYF. The CDR3 DNA reads as TGCGCCAGCAGCACCCACTACGAGCAGTACTTC.

This clonotype has only a few counts. The chain has TRBV24-1 and TRBJ2-3; 8 bases map to TRBD2. Germline CDR1 is KGHDR and CDR2 is SFDVKD. The CDR3 sequence is 17 residues long. The V and J ends lost 2 bases and 4 bases, in that order; junction bases with no gene match: 10. The CDR3 nucleotides are TGTGCCACCAGTGATTCGAGACTAGCGAGTTTCTCAGATACGCAGTATTTT. Translation gives CATSDSRLASFSDTQYF.

As DNA, the CDR3 is TGTGCCAGCAGGCCCGCCTGGGGGAGTTTAGCAGAGACCCAGTACTTC. Its protein product is CASRPAWGSLAETQYF. The V call is TRBV6-5, the J call TRBJ2-5; the D gene could be TRBD1 or TRBD2 (5 bases each). The CDR3 has 16 amino acids. Germline V gene sequence: CDR1 MNHEY, CDR2 SVGAGI. V was pared by 6 bases and J by 4 bases, with 21 bases between.

This chain joins TRBV7-8 and TRBJ2-1, with 7 nucleotides matching TRBD2. The CDR3 length is 16 residues. J gave up 9 bases and V 5 bases, and 16 bases lay outside the gene matches. In germline, CDR1 is SGHVS, CDR2 FQNEAQ. CDR3 sequence: CASSKNRDYRSGEQFF. The CDR3 DNA reads TGTGCCAGCAGCAAGAACCGGGACTACCGATCGGGTGAGCAGTTCTTC.

The chain is built from TRBV11-2 and TRBJ2-4; D may correspond to TRBD1 or TRBD2 (6 bases each). This CDR3 is built from 15 residues. Looked up from germline, CDR1 is SGHAT and CDR2 is FQNNGV. V dropped 0 bases and J dropped 7 bases, with 13 bases sitting between them. CDR3 amino acids: CASSLDLGGSNIQYF. The CDR3 nucleotides read TGTGCCAGCAGCTTAGATCTGGGGGGCAGCAACATTCAGTACTTC.

The chain uses TRBV5-1 and TRBJ1-6, with TRBD1 matching over 9 bases. CDR3 size: 20 residues. Germline CDR1 and CDR2: SGHRS and YFSETQ. The J segment lost 5 bases and the V segment lost 4 bases, leaving 19 bases of the junction unmatched. The CDR3: CASSLTPGQGGGWDNSPLHF. The CDR3 DNA follows: TGCGCCAGCAGCCTGACCCCGGGACAGGGAGGAGGATGGGATAATTCACCCCTCCACTTT.

The sample holds a few counts of this clonotype. This rearrangement joins TRBV5-1 to TRBJ2-2; D might be TRBD2 (6 bases). Trimming shortened V by 3 bases and J by 6 bases, and 9 bases separated the two germline ends. Germline V gives CDR1 SGHRS, CDR2 YFSETQ. The CDR3 has 13 amino acids. For the CDR3, the DNA is TGCGCCAGCAGCTCAACTAGCCCCGGGGAGCTGTTTTTT. Translating gives CASSSTSPGELFF.

This clonotype turned up a few times. The V and J genes are TRBV6-6 and TRBJ2-7; either TRBD1 or TRBD2 may supply D (6 bases each). Germline CDR1 is MNHNY and CDR2 is SVGAGI (reference sequence). The CDR3 sequence is 15 residues long. Between the trimmed V and J ends, which lost 5 bases and 2 bases, there was a span of 16 bases. Here the CDR3 reads CASSHDGGPAYEQYF. CDR3 DNA sequence: TGTGCCAGCAGTCACGACGGGGGCCCAGCCTACGAGCAGTACTTC.